This T cell receptor (beta chain) was captured by sequencing in a study of blood T cell repertoires in COVID-19. V was clipped by 4 bases and J by 6 bases; unmatched bases: 5. This CDR3 has 15 residues. The V gene's germline CDR1 is LGHDT and CDR2 YNNKEL (reference sequence). TCRdb keeps only in-frame clones here, not all; method: immunoSEQ multiplex PCR. The sample has 150,000 or so clones; about 72% are singletons. This clone was seen a few times. Sequenced input: peripheral blood. The chain is built from TRBV3-1 (or the pseudogene TRBV3-2) and TRBJ1-5, with 11 bases fitting TRBD1. This TCR derives from a woman aged 70-85 years with acute or convalescent COVID-19. CDR3 amino acids: CASSLGQGVGQPQHF. For the CDR3, the DNA is TGTGCCAGCAGCCTGGGACAGGGGGTCGGTCAGCCCCAGCATTTT.